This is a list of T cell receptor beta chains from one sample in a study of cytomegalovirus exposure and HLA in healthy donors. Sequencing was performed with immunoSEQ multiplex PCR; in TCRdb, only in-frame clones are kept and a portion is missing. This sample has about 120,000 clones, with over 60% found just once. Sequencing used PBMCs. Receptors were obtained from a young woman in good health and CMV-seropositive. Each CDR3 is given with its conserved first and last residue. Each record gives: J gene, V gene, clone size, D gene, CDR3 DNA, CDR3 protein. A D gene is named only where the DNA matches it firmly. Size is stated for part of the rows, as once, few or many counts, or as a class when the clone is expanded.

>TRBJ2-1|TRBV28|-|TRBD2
TGTGCCAGCAGTGCGACTAGTAGCGGGGGGTTCTTC
CASSATSSGGFF
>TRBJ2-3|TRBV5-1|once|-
TGCGCCAGCAGCCTGGGACCGCAGACACTCACAGATACGCAGTATTTT
CASSLGPQTLTDTQYF
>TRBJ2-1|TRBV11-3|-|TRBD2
TGTGCCAGCAGCTCCGGGACTAGCGCAGTTGAGCAGTTCTTC
CASSSGTSAVEQFF
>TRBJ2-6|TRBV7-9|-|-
TGTGCCAGCAGCTTAGGAGGGAGCGGGGCCAACGTCCTGACTTTC
CASSLGGSGANVLTF
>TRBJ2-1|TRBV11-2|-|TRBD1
TGTGCCAGCAGCTACGGACAGGGGGCAGGCAATGAGCAGTTCTTC
CASSYGQGAGNEQFF
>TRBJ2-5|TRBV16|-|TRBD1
TGTGCCAGCAGCCGGGACAGCATCCAAGAGACCCAGTACTTC
CASSRDSIQETQYF
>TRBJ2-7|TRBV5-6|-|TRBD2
TGTGCCAGCAGCTTAGAGCGGGGCTACGAGCAGTACTTC
CASSLERGYEQYF
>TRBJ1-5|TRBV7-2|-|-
TGTGCCAGCAGCTTAGGAGGAGCTTCGGTCAATCAGCCCCAGCATTTT
CASSLGGASVNQPQHF
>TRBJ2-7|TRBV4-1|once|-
TGCGCCAGCAGCCAAGACAGGACAGTTTTTGGGGCCGACGAGCAGTACTTC
CASSQDRTVFGADEQYF
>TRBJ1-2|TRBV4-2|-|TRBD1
TGTGCCAGCAACAAACAGGGGGACTATGGCTACACCTTC
CASNKQGDYGYTF
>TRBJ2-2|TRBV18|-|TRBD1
TGTGCCAGCTCACCATTCCCCGACAGGGCAACCGGGGAGCTGTTTTTT
CASSPFPDRATGELFF
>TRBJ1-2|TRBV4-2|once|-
TGTGCCAGCAGCCAGAGACTCGGGGTCTATGGCTACACCTTC
CASSQRLGVYGYTF
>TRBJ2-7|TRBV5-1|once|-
TGCGCCAGCAGCCCTTCGGACTTAGCCTCAGGCGAGCAGTACTTC
CASSPSDLASGEQYF
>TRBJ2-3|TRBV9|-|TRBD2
TGTGCCAGCAGCGTACCTAGCGGGGGCGTCACAGATACGCAGTATTTT
CASSVPSGGVTDTQYF
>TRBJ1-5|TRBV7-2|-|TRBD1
TGTGCCAGCAGCTTGGGACAGGGAAGGATTCAGCCCCAGCATTTT
CASSLGQGRIQPQHF
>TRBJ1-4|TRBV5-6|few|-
TGTGCCAGCAGCTTGCGGGGGTCTGAAAAACTGTTTTTT
CASSLRGSEKLFF
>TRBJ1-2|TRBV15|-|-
TGTGCCACCAGCCCCCTGGGAGTTCCCGGCTATGGCTACACCTTC
CATSPLGVPGYGYTF
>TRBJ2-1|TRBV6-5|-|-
TGTGCCAGCAGTTACTCAGGGCGGGGAGAGCAGTTCTTC
CASSYSGRGEQFF